This is a list of T cell receptor beta chains from one sample in a study of blood T cell repertoires in COVID-19. Produced via immunoSEQ multiplex PCR; TCRdb's table is partial and in-frame only. The table lists approximately 98,000 clones, about 80% of them singletons. The sequencing input was peripheral blood. The receptors derive from a woman between 65 and 79 years old with acute or convalescent COVID-19. The CDR3 runs from the conserved cysteine through the conserved F or W. A D gene is named only where the DNA matches it firmly. Clone sizes are given selectively: once, few, many, or a class where the clone is expanded.

V gene	clone size	D gene	J gene	CDR3 protein	CDR3 DNA
TRBV2	once	NA	TRBJ1-2	CASSPGRGSYGYTF	TGTGCCAGCAGTCCTGGACGGGGATCCTATGGCTACACCTTC
TRBV6-1	NA	NA	TRBJ1-2	CASSDSYGYTF	TGTGCCAGCAGTGACAGCTATGGCTACACCTTC
TRBV28	once	NA	TRBJ1-5	CASSSLSGGNQPQHF	TGTGCCAGCAGTTCCCTCAGTGGAGGCAATCAGCCCCAGCATTTT
TRBV27	NA	TRBD1	TRBJ2-1	CASSAEGQGYNEQFF	TGTGCCAGCAGTGCCGAGGGACAGGGTTACAATGAGCAGTTCTTC
TRBV7-9	NA	NA	TRBJ2-1	CASSLVIAKDEQFF	TGTGCCAGCAGCTTAGTTATAGCGAAGGATGAGCAGTTCTTC
TRBV11-2	NA	TRBD1	TRBJ1-5	CASSWDRDQPQHF	TGTGCCAGCAGTTGGGACAGGGACCAGCCCCAGCATTTT
TRBV11-2	once	TRBD2	TRBJ2-2	CASSGPLVAGTSTGELFF	TGTGCCAGCAGCGGCCCGCTTGTAGCGGGGACCTCCACCGGGGAGCTGTTTTTT
TRBV3-1/TRBV3-2	NA	TRBD2	TRBJ2-3	CASSFVAGGPTDTQYF	TGTGCCAGCAGCTTCGTAGCGGGGGGGCCCACAGATACGCAGTATTTT
TRBV2	NA	NA	TRBJ2-5	CASSGGLGAGQETQYF	TGTGCCAGCAGTGGGGGTTTGGGGGCTGGCCAAGAGACCCAGTACTTC
TRBV4-3	NA	TRBD1	TRBJ1-4	CASSQGQGIGLSNEKLFF	TGCGCCAGCAGCCAAGGACAGGGCATCGGGCTGTCTAATGAAAAACTGTTTTTT
TRBV10-1	NA	TRBD1	TRBJ1-4	CANSDRPREKLFF	TGCGCCAACTCGGACAGGCCTCGGGAAAAACTGTTTTTT
TRBV2	NA	TRBD2	TRBJ2-1	CASKGLANNNEQFF	TGTGCCAGCAAGGGACTAGCGAATAACAATGAGCAGTTCTTC
TRBV3-1/TRBV3-2	NA	NA	TRBJ1-2	CASSRKPRGGSLSNYGYTF	TGTGCCAGCAGCCGAAAACCAAGGGGGGGCTCCCTTAGTAACTATGGCTACACCTTC
TRBV30	NA	NA	TRBJ1-3	CAWSVTVAGNTIYF	TGTGCCTGGAGTGTTACAGTAGCTGGAAACACCATATATTTT
TRBV19	NA	TRBD1	TRBJ1-4	CASSLLRGQANEKLFF	TGTGCCAGTAGCCTCCTAAGGGGGCAGGCTAATGAAAAACTGTTTTTT
TRBV7-2	once	TRBD2	TRBJ2-2	CASSLVPAGAPSGGELFF	TGTGCCAGCAGCTTAGTGCCAGCGGGGGCCCCATCGGGCGGGGAGCTGTTTTTT
TRBV28	NA	TRBD2	TRBJ2-1	CASNGPRRVAGAPSYNEQFF	TGTGCCAGCAACGGCCCGAGGCGGGTAGCGGGAGCACCGTCCTACAATGAGCAGTTCTTC
TRBV4-1	NA	NA	TRBJ1-4	CASSQEGEGRTTNEKLFF	TGCGCCAGCAGCCAAGAGGGGGAGGGGCGTACAACTAATGAAAAACTGTTTTTT
TRBV27	NA	NA	TRBJ1-1	CASRRTVMNTEAFF	TGTGCCAGCAGGCGGACAGTCATGAACACTGAAGCTTTCTTT
TRBV6-5	few	NA	TRBJ1-6	CASSYSGGNNSPLHF	TGTGCCAGCAGTTACTCCGGGGGAAATAATTCACCCCTCCACTTT
TRBV14	NA	NA	TRBJ1-2	CASSPDRAYGYTF	TGTGCCAGCAGTCCTGACAGAGCGTATGGCTACACCTTC
TRBV5-1	NA	NA	TRBJ2-3	CASSFRDNTDTQYF	TGCGCCAGCAGCTTCAGGGACAACACAGATACGCAGTATTTT
TRBV28	NA	TRBD1	TRBJ1-1	CASRWTGQAEAFF	TGTGCCAGCAGGTGGACAGGGCAGGCTGAAGCTTTCTTT
TRBV19	NA	NA	TRBJ1-1	CASRNPGDNTEAFF	TGTGCCAGTAGGAATCCAGGGGACAACACTGAAGCTTTCTTT
TRBV10-3	few	TRBD1	TRBJ1-2	CAMGQGERGYGYTF	TGTGCCATGGGACAGGGGGAAAGGGGCTATGGCTACACCTTC
TRBV6-2/TRBV6-3	NA	NA	TRBJ1-2	CASSIRDNYYGYTF	TGTGCCAGCAGTATTCGGGACAACTACTATGGCTACACCTTC
TRBV2	NA	TRBD1	TRBJ2-1	CASRRQGEKQFF	TGTGCCAGCAGACGACAGGGAGAAAAGCAGTTCTTC
TRBV10-3	once	NA	TRBJ2-5	CAISDTGRAETQYF	TGTGCCATCAGTGATACAGGGAGGGCAGAGACCCAGTACTTC
TRBV10-1	few	TRBD2	TRBJ2-1	CASSDQREGPYNEQFF	TGCGCCAGCAGTGATCAGCGGGAGGGACCGTACAATGAGCAGTTCTTC
TRBV2	NA	NA	TRBJ1-4	CASRQQVWLFF	TGTGCCAGCAGGCAACAGGTTTGGCTGTTTTTT
TRBV6-5	NA	NA	TRBJ1-2	CASSYSALVSGYTF	TGTGCCAGCAGTTACTCGGCTCTTGTCTCTGGCTACACCTTC
TRBV29-1	few	NA	TRBJ2-1	CSVRIAIDEQFF	TGCAGCGTTAGGATAGCGATAGATGAGCAGTTCTTC
TRBV6-6	NA	TRBD2	TRBJ2-1	CASNPQGSGINEQFF	TGTGCCAGCAACCCCCAAGGTAGCGGGATCAATGAGCAGTTCTTC
TRBV5-4	NA	TRBD1	TRBJ1-1	CASSSPDRGYAFF	TGTGCCAGCAGCTCTCCGGACAGGGGATATGCTTTCTTT
TRBV19	NA	NA	TRBJ2-2	CVTERVISNTGELFF	TGTGTAACGGAGAGGGTCATATCGAACACCGGGGAGCTGTTTTTT